One T cell receptor beta chain is described in this entry. Its antigen is still unknown. Base qualities are missing; no much larger clone stands one base away. The cohort was made up of 666 healthy bone marrow donors. Cohort members were all nominally healthy when sampled, although unrecorded immune exposures were likely present. The donor tested CMV seronegative, placing the donor among the 352 seronegative members of the cohort. Each donor provided a peripheral blood sample, and peripheral blood mononuclear cells were used for TCR beta sequencing. The Qiagen DNeasy Blood Extraction Kit was used to extract genomic DNA from the blood cell samples. This record belongs to a study of cytomegalovirus exposure and HLA in healthy donors (dated by TCRdb to the late 2010s). Describing the broader study: According to an earlier analysis of around 600 of the donors, about 179 million T cells yielded 90 million to 130 million unique TCR beta sequences and roughly 280 Gb of sequence data. Among about 400 genotyped donors of the cohort, an average of roughly 230,000 unique TCR beta nucleotide sequences was sequenced per donor, of which about 20% were non-productive. Along with the approximately 700-subject first cohort, a separate validation cohort of over a hundred different subjects was used. To study patterns of TCR occurrence, a later analysis re-analyzed previously published TCR beta repertoires from 650 to 750 donors and added high-resolution HLA genotyping. An early release that covered about 600 HLA-typed donors contained approximately 300 gigabases of sequencing data and tens of millions of unique TCR sequences. HLA typing included class I and class II loci at four-digit resolution. The number of donors typed differed by locus, with roughly 620-630 for A, B, C, DRB1 and DQB1, roughly 520 for DQA1, 606 for DPA1, and some 440 for DPB1. The study aimed to test whether signatures of past pathogen exposure could be identified by cataloging public T cell receptors. Four or five DR-DQ haplotypes were handled as single units for association and clustering because linkage in the cohort was strong. The genetic ancestry cluster associated with self-reported Caucasian donors included 80% to 90% of the roughly 400 genotyped donors. Donor age, sex, ethnicity and CMV serostatus were collected together with the repertoire data. Rather than using new phenotypic data, the later analysis identified candidate immune exposures from TCR beta sequences and from how often those sequences occurred across donors. The study used immunosequencing to profile the T cell repertoires of 670 or so subjects and linked those repertoires to cytomegalovirus serostatus. Every discovery cohort repertoire had been produced on one sequencing platform. A later genetic analysis used genome-wide SNP genotypes for about 60% of the roughly 700 donors, treating that subset as a discovery cohort. The study combined high-throughput TCR immunosequencing, statistical association of individual TCRs with disease status, and machine learning to predict cytomegalovirus infection status. An earlier analysis of 587 of the donors used high-throughput TCR beta sequencing to judge whether each TCR beta V gene segment behaved as functional or pseudogenic. On the study overall, not on this receptor specifically: A further reported finding was that TCR beta sequences accurately predicted the HLA-A and HLA-B alleles for most subjects in the first cohort. In a later analysis, TCR association rates were found to vary across HLA loci, with the most associated TCRs seen for DRB1 alleles and the fewest for HLA-C alleles. When HLA alleles, especially DR and DQ, strongly co-occurred, attributing TCR associations to individual alleles was difficult. In an earlier analysis of more than 500 of the donors, most TCR beta V segments appeared in productive rearrangements about 90% or about 30% of the time, broadly matching IMGT annotations. Some 15 rarely observed V segments, including chromosome 9 orphons, were excluded from the earlier analysis of several hundred of the donors because counts were too low. Most TCR sequences were seen in very few donors, while some public TCRs were found in many individuals. A few of the identified cytomegalovirus-associated TCR beta chains were confirmed in vitro to be specific for cytomegalovirus antigens. According to a later analysis, parvovirus B19, influenza, CMV and Epstein-Barr virus appeared linked to several top co-occurrence clusters. The authors suggested that the approach could potentially be generalized to other disease states and immunological phenotypes. According to a later analysis, most CMV-associated TCR beta chains appeared to be HLA-restricted, and the HLA associations seemed to be driven largely by CMV exposure. The classifier was reported to diagnose cytomegalovirus status with high specificity and sensitivity in both the original cohort and the validation cohort. Correlated functional status among segregating V segments might reflect linkage disequilibrium, but an unknown experimental factor could not be ruled out. The cohort was sequenced for TCR beta chains only, and without alpha or paired-chain data the features that could be detected were limited. The sequencing pipeline was judged likely to have produced a cluster of highly shared sequence variants as a technical artifact. For the cohort, immune exposure information was limited to CMV serostatus. Specific HLA alleles were associated with roughly 16,000 TCR beta sequences at a false discovery rate of 0.05 in a later analysis. A total of 150 or so TCR beta chains were listed by the study as associated with cytomegalovirus. In a later analysis, HLA-associated TCR beta chains showed more clonal expansion and lower generation probabilities than non-associated chains that were equally common. Sequencing depth was assumed to be roughly uniform across donors in the presence/absence analyses, though that assumption may not hold. According to a later genetic analysis, donors in an Asian-associated ancestry cluster had fewer N-insertions in productive TCRs than the approximately 710-donor mean. HLA typing was unavailable for some donors at each locus, so association tests used only the typed subset. Because the 87-base-pair reads could not distinguish some IMGT-functional V segments, including TRBV6-2 and TRBV6-3, those segments were excluded. In a later genetic analysis, a missense DCLRE1C variant was associated with V-gene and J-gene trimming of TCR beta chains, and the association was replicated in an independent cohort.

The CDR3 starts with the cysteine, ends with the phenylalanine, and has 13 residues. Just the 39-base CDR3 DNA is kept, in frame starting at base 1. CDR1 LGHNA and CDR2 YNFKEQ are derived from the germline V gene. The germline V end is reduced by 4 bases and the J end by 5 bases; junction bases left unmatched: 3. The library was made by the immunoSEQ multiplex PCR assay. For the multiplex PCR, a mixture combining 60 forward primers for TCR Vbeta segments and 13 reverse primers for TCR Jbeta segments was used. Amplification of the CDR3 region of rearranged TCR beta genes was performed with a multiplex PCR assay on genomic DNA. The Illumina HiSeq System was used to sequence the amplified TCR beta libraries as 87-base-pair reads. The study's processing was this. In a later analysis, approximately 74 million unique TCR beta chains were counted across the roughly 670 repertoires, and some 10 million of these chains were shared by at least two donors. Raw reads were error-corrected and collapsed into unique sequences with a nearest-neighbor algorithm that merged closely related sequences to remove PCR and sequencing errors. To assign V, D and J gene segments, CDR3 sequences were aligned to IMGT reference sequences. Each retained sequence needed at least a six-nucleotide match to both a V gene segment and a J gene segment. A rearrangement was called productive if the CDR3 had no stop codons and remained in frame with V and J, and every other rearrangement was called non-productive. CDR3 was defined by IMGT convention, running from the second conserved V-encoded cysteine to the conserved J-encoded phenylalanine. The earlier analysis of some 600 of the donors excluded sequences that lacked an unambiguous match to a single V gene segment. An earlier analysis of over 450 of the donors classified V segments as functional when productive rearrangements were above 56.7% and as segregating when the standard deviation between donors was above 5%. A statistical classification framework was built to diagnose cytomegalovirus status from the catalog of TCR beta chain sequences. V and J gene assignment, in a later analysis, came from comparing TCR nucleotide sequences with IMGT/GENE-DB human TR gene sequences. Using the TCRdist pipeline, a later analysis assigned CDR3 sequences along with most-parsimonious VDJ recombination scenarios. In a later analysis, each TCR beta chain was defined by its CDR3 amino acid sequence together with its V-gene family, and reads lacking a unique V-gene family were excluded. To address suspected cross-contamination and a sequencing artifact, a later analysis removed over 500 highly shared, low-generation-probability nucleotide sequences. In a later analysis, a clonal expansion index was calculated for each public chain from normalized within-repertoire ranks of inferred template counts. Generation probabilities in a later analysis came from a VDJ recombination model fitted to out-of-frame rearrangements, and those results were checked against IGoR. In a later analysis, hypergeometric tests were used to score TCR-TCR, TCR-HLA and TCR-CMV co-occurrence, with a repertoire-size bias correction applied to TCR pairs. In a later analysis, false discovery rates were estimated by permuting HLA or CMV assignments 20 times. In a later analysis, co-occurring TCRs were grouped with DBSCAN, and TCRdist sequence similarity was added when clustering was performed within HLA-allele-positive subsets. For co-occurrence clustering, repertoires with fewer than 30,000 or more than 120,000 public chains were excluded, along with four or five repertoires with anomalous nucleotide sharing. The clones in this table, taken by TCRdb from immuneACCESS, are in-frame only. Not every clone is retained; where verified, under half of the shortfall comes from an unresolved V gene, and the cause of the rest is unknown. From that table come the V and J calls and clone size; the DNA was used to work out D and trimming. The sample table shows approximately 170,000 clones, and approximately 78% are seen once. The biggest ten clones account for 2.4% of the sample.

The chain is made from TRBV4-2 and TRBJ2-5; 8 middle bases align to TRBD2. The source is a male donor in good health and CMV-seronegative. The sequenced material came from PBMCs. This receptor has the CDR3 CASSPGGRETQYF. In nucleotides, the sequence is TGTGCCAGCAGCCCGGGGGGGCGTGAGACCCAGTACTTC.